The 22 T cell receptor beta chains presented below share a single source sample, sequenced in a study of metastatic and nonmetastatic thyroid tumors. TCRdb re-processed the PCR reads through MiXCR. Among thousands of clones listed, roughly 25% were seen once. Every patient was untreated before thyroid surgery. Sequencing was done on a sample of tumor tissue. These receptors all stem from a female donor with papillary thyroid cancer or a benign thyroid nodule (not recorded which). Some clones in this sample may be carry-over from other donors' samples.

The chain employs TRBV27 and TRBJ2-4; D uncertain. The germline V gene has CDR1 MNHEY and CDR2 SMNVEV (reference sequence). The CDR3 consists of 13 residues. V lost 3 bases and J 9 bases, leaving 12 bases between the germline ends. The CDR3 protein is CASSLSLVGIQYF. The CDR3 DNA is TGTGCCAGCAGTTTGAGTTTGGTGGGCATTCAGTACTTC.

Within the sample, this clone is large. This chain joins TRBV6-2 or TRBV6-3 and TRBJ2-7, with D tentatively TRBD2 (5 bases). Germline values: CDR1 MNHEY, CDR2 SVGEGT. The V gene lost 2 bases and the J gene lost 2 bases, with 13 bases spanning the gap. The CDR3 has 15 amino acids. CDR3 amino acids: CASSYSASGTYEQYF. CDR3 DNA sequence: TGTGCCAGCAGTTACAGTGCCAGCGGCACCTACGAGCAGTACTTC.

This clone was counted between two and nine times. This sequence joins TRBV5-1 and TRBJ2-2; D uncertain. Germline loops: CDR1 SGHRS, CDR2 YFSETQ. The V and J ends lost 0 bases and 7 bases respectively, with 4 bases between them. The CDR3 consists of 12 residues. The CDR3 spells CASSLVLGELFF. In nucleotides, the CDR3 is TGCGCCAGCAGCTTGGTCCTCGGGGAGCTGTTTTTT.

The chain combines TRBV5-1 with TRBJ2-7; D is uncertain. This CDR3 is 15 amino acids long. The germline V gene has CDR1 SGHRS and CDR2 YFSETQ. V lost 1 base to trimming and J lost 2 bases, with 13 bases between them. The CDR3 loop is CASSLTADGPYEQYF. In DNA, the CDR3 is TGCGCCAGCAGCTTGACCGCGGACGGCCCCTACGAGCAGTACTTC.

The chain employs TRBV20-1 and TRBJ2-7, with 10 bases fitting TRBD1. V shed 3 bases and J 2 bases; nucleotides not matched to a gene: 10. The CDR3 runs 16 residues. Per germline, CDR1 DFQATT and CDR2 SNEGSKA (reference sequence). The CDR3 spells CSARKGGTGETYEQYF. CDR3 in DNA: TGCAGTGCTAGGAAGGGAGGGACAGGGGAAACCTACGAGCAGTACTTC.

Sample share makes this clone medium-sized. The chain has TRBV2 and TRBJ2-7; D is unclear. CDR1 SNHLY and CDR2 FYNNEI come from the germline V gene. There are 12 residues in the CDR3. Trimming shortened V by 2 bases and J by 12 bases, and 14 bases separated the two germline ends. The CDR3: CASSELFSSMYF. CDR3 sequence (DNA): TGTGCCAGCAGTGAATTGTTCTCGAGTATGTACTTC. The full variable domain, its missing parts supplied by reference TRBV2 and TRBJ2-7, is EPEVTQTPSHQVTQMGQEVILRCVPISNHLYFYWYRQILGQKVEFLVSFYNNEISEKSEIFDDQFSVERPDGSNFTLKIRSTKLEDSAMYFCASSELFSSMYFGPGTRLTVT.

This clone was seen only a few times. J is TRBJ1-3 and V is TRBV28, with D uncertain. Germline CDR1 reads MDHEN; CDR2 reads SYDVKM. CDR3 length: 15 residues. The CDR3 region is CASGVDMFSGNTIYF. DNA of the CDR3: TGTGCTAGCGGGGTAGATATGTTCTCTGGAAACACCATATATTTT.

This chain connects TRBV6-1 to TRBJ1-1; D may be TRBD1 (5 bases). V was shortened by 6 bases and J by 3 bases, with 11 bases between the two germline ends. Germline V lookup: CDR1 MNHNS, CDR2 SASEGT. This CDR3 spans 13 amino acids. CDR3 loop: CASRLGLHTEAFF. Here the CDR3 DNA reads TGTGCCAGCAGATTGGGACTCCACACTGAAGCTTTCTTT.

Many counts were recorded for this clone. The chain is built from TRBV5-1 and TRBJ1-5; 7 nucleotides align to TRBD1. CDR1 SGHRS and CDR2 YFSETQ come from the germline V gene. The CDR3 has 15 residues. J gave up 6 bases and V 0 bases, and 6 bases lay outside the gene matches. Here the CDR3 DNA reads TGCGCCAGCAGCTTGGGGGGGACAGAATTTCAGCCCCAGCATTTT. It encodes CASSLGGTEFQPQHF.

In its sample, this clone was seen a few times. This chain's CDR3 is CASSVLAGGYNEQFF. The CDR3 DNA sequence: TGTGCCAGCAGTGTACTAGCGGGAGGGTACAATGAGCAGTTCTTC. The rearrangement uses TRBV6-5 and TRBJ2-1; TRBD2 matches 13 bases. This CDR3 has 15 residues. V dropped 5 bases and J dropped 4; count of bases not matched to a gene: 2. In germline, CDR1 is MNHEY, CDR2 SVGAGI.

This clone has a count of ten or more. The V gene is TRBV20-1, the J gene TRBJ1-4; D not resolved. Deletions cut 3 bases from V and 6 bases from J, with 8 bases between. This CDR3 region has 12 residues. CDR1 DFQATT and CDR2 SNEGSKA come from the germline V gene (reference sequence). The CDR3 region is CSARVFDEKLFF. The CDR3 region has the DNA TGCAGTGCTAGGGTGTTCGATGAAAAACTGTTTTTT.

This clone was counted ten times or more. CDR3 bases: TGTGCCAGCAGCGGTGCCAAGGGCGGGAGTTACGAGCAGTACTTC. This sequence encodes CASSGAKGGSYEQYF. The chain joins TRBV9 to TRBJ2-7, with 7 bases that match TRBD2. The V gene's germline CDR1 is SGDLS and CDR2 YYNGEE. J lost 4 bases, V lost 3 bases, and 10 bases had no gene match. The CDR3 length is 15 residues.

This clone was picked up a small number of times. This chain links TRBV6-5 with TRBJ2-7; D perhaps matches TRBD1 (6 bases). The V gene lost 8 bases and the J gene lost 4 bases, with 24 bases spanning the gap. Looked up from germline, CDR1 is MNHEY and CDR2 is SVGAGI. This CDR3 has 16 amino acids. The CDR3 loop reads CASGLPTGQYPYEQYF. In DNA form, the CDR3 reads TGTGCCAGCGGTTTACCCACCGGACAGTACCCTTACGAGCAGTACTTC.

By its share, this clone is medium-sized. Here the CDR3 reads CASTQRGRNQPQHF. As DNA, the CDR3 is TGTGCCAGCACCCAAAGGGGACGCAATCAGCCCCAGCATTTT. The chain uses TRBV2 and TRBJ1-5, with D perhaps matching TRBD1 (5 bases). Germline CDR1 and CDR2: SNHLY and FYNNEI. CDR3 length: 14 amino acids. V lost 7 bases and J lost 2, with 12 bases in between.

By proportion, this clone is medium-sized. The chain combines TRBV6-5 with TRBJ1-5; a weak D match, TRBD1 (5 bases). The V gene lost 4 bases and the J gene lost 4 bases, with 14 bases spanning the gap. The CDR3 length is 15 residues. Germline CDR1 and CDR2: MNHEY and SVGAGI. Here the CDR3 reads CASSLLPGGNQPQHF. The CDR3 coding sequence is TGTGCCAGCAGTTTACTCCCTGGGGGTAATCAGCCCCAGCATTTT.

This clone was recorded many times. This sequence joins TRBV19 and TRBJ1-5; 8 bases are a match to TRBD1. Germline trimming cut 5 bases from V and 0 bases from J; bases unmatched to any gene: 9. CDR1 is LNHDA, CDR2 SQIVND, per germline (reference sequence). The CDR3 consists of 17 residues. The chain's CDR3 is CASSLRDRRYSNQPQHF. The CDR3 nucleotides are TGTGCCAGTAGTCTAAGGGACAGGCGCTATAGCAATCAGCCCCAGCATTTT.

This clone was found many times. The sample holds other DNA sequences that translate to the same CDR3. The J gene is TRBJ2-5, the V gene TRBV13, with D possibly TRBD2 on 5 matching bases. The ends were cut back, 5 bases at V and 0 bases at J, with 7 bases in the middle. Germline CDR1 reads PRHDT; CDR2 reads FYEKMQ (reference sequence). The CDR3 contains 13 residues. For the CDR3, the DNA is TGTGCCAGCAGCCCGGGGTACCAAGAGACCCAGTACTTC. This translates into CASSPGYQETQYF.

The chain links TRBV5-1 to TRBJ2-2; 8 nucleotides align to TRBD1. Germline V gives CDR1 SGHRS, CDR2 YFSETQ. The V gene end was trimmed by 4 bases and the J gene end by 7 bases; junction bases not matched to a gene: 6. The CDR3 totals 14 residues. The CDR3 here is CASSLTGDGGELFF. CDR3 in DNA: TGCGCCAGCAGCCTGACAGGGGATGGCGGGGAGCTGTTTTTT.

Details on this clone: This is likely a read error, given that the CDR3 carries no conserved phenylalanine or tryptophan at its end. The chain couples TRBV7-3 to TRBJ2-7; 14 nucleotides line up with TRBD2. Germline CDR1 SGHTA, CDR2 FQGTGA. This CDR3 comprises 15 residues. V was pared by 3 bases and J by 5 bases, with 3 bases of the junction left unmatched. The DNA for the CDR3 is TGTGCCAGCAGCTTGCGGGGACTAGCGGGGGACGAGCAGTACCTC. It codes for CASSLRGLAGDEQYL.

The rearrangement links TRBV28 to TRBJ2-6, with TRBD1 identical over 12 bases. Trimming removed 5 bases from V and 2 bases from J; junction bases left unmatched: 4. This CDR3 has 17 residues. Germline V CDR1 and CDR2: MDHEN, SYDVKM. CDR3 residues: CASSVGTGGTGANVLTF. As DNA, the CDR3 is TGTGCCAGCAGTGTCGGGACAGGGGGCACTGGGGCCAACGTCCTGACTTTC.

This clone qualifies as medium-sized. The CDR3 is CASLRAAGYGYTF. The CDR3 bases are TGTGCCAGTCTTAGAGCTGCGGGCTATGGCTACACCTTC. The chain is built from TRBV6-1 and TRBJ1-2; no firm D call. Germline V lookup: CDR1 MNHNS, CDR2 SASEGT. V lost 9 bases to trimming and J lost 4 bases, with 15 bases between them. The length of the CDR3 is 13 residues.

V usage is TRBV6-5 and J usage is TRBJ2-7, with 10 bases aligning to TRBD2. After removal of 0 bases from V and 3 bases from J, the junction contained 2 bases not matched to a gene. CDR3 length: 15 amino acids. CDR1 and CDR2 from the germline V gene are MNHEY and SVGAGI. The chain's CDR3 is CASSYSTSGHYEQYF. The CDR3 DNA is TGTGCCAGCAGTTACTCGACTAGCGGGCACTACGAGCAGTACTTC.